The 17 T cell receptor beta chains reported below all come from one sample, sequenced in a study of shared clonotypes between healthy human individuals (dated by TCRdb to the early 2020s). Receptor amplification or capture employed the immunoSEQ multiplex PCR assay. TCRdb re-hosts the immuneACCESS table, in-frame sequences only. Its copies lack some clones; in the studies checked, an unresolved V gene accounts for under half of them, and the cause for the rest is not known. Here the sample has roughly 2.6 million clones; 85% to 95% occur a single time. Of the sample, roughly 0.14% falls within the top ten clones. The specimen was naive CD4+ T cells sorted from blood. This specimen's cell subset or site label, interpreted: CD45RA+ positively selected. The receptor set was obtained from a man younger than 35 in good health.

In nucleotides, the CDR3 is TGTGCCAGCAGTGTGACCAAGAAAGTCGGGGAGCTGTTTTTT. Protein sequence: CASSVTKKVGELFF. The chain joins TRBV6-1 to TRBJ2-2; no definite D call. V was cut by 4 bases and J by 7 bases, with 13 bases left in between. This CDR3 comprises 14 residues. CDR1 and CDR2 (germline): MNHNS, SASEGT.

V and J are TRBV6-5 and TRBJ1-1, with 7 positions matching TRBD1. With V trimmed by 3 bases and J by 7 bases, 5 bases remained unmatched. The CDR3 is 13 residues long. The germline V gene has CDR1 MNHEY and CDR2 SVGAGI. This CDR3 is CASSYLRQGEAFF. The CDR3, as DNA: TGTGCCAGCAGTTATTTAAGACAGGGTGAAGCTTTCTTT.

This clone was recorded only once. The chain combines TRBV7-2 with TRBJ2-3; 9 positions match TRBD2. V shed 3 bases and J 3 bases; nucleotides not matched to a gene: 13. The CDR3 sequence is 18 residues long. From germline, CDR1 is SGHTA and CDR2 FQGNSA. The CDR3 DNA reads TGTGCCAGCAGCTTGCCCTCGGGTGGCGGGAGGGGGACAGATACGCAGTATTTT. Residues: CASSLPSGGGRGTDTQYF.

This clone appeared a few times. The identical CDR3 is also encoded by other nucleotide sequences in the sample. The CDR3 bases are TGTGCCAGCAGCCCTACAGATACGCAGTATTTT. It yields the protein CASSPTDTQYF. The chain combines TRBV7-2 with TRBJ2-3, with unresolved D. This CDR3 is 11 amino acids long. Trimming cost V 5 bases and J 3 bases, with 3 bases left between them. The germline CDR1 and CDR2 sequences are SGHTA and FQGNSA.

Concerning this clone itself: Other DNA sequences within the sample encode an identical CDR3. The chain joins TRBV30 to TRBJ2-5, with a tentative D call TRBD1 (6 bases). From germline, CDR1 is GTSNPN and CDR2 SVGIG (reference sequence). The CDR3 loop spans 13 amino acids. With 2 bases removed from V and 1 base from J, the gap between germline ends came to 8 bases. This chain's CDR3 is CAWSTGSQETQYF. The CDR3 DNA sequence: TGTGCCTGGAGTACAGGGAGCCAAGAGACCCAGTACTTC.

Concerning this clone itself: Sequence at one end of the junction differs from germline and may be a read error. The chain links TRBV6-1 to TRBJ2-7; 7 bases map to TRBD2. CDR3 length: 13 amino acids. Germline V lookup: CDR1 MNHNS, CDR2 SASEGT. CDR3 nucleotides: TGTGCCAGCAGTGAAAGGTGGGACTACGGGCAGTACTTC. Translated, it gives CASSERWDYGQYF.

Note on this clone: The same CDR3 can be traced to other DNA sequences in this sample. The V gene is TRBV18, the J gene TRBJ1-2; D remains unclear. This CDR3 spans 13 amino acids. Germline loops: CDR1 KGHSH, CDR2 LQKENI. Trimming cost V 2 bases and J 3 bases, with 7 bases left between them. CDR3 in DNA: TGTGCCAGCTCACCAGAGGGTGACTATGGCTACACCTTC. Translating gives CASSPEGDYGYTF.

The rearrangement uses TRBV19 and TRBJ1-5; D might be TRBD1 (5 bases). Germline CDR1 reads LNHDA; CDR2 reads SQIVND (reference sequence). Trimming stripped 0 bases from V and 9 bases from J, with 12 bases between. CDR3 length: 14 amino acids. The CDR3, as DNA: TGTGCCAGTAGTATAGAGTCACTTCAGGGGCCCCAGCATTTT. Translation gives CASSIESLQGPQHF.

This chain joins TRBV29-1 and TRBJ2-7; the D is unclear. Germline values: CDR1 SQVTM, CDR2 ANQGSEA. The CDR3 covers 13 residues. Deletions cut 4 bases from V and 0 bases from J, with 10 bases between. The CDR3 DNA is TGCAGCGTTGGTCTGCGGAACTCCTACGAGCAGTACTTC. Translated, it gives CSVGLRNSYEQYF.

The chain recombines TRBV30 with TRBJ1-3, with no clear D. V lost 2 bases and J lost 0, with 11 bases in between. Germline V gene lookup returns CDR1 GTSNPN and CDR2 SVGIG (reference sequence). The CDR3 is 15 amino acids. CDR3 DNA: TGTGCCTGGAGTCCGAAGCTCCTCTCTGGAAACACCATATATTTT. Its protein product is CAWSPKLLSGNTIYF.

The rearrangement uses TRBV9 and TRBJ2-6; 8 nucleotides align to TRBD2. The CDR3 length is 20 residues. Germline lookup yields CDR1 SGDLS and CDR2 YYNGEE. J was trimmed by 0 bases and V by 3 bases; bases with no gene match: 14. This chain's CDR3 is CASSGVTSANFDSGANVLTF. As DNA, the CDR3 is TGTGCCAGCAGCGGGGTGACTAGCGCTAATTTCGACTCTGGGGCCAACGTCCTGACTTTC.

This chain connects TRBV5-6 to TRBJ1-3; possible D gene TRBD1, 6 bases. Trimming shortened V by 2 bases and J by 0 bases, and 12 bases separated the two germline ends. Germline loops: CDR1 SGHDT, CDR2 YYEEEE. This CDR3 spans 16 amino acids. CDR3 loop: CASSLGQFNSGNTIYF. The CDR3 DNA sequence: TGTGCCAGCAGCTTAGGACAGTTTAACTCTGGAAACACCATATATTTT. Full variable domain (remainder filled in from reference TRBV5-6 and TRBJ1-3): DAGVTQSPTHLIKTRGQQVTLRCSPKSGHDTVSWYQQALGQGPQFIFQYYEEEERQRGNFPDRFSGHQFPNYSSELNVNALLLGDSALYLCASSLGQFNSGNTIYFGEGSWLTVV.

This CDR3 is CASSPNIGTSPLHF. As DNA, the CDR3 is TGTGCCAGCAGCCCAAACATCGGGACTTCACCCCTCCACTTT. The chain combines TRBV27 with TRBJ1-6; D perhaps matches TRBD1 (5 bases). V was trimmed by 6 bases and J by 9 bases, leaving 15 bases between them. Germline loops: CDR1 MNHEY, CDR2 SMNVEV (reference sequence). CDR3 size: 14 residues.

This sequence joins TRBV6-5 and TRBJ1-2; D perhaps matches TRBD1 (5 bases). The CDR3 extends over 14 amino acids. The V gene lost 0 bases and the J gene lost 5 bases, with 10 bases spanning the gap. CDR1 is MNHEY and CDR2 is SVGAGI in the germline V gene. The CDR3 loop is CASSYSDSHYGYTF. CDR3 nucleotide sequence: TGTGCCAGCAGTTACTCCGACAGTCATTATGGCTACACCTTC.

CDR3 nucleotide sequence: TGTGCCAGCAGCAAAGCGGGTGGGGGCTGTGGTGCAGATACGCAGTATTTT. Its protein is CASSKAGGGCGADTQYF. The genes are TRBV21-1 and TRBJ2-3; the D call in the table, TRBD1, was not verified against the DNA. TRBV21-1 is a pseudogene locus. The CDR3 covers 17 residues.

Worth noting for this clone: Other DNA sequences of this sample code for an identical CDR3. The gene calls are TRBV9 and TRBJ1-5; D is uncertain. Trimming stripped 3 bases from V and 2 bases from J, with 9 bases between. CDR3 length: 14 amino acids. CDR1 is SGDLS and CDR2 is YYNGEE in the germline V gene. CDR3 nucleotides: TGTGCCAGCAGCGCCGGTGGGGGCAATCAGCCCCAGCATTTT. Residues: CASSAGGGNQPQHF. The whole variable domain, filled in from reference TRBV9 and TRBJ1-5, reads DSGVTQTPKHLITATGQRVTLRCSPRSGDLSVYWYQQSLDQGLQFLIQYYNGEERAKGNILERFSAQQFPDLHSELNLSSLELGDSALYFCASSAGGGNQPQHFGDGTRLSIL.

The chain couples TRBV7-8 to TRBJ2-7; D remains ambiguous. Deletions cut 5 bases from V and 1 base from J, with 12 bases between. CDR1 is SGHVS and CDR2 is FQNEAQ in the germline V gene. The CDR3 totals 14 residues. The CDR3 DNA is TGTGCCAGCAGCCCCCTTTTTGTTTCCTACGAGCAGTACTTC. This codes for CASSPLFVSYEQYF.